Listed below are T cell receptor beta chains from one sample, sequenced in a study of blood T cell repertoires in COVID-19. TCRdb keeps only in-frame clones here, not all; method: immunoSEQ multiplex PCR. The sample lists about 480,000 clones, nearly 90% occurring once. Sequenced material: PBMCs or T cells enriched from blood (not recorded which). Receptors were obtained from a woman between 18 and 30 years old with acute COVID-19. Each CDR3 is given with its conserved first and last residue.

TRBV4-3 | CASSQDRQGSTGELFF
TRBV18 | CASSPGRNQETQYF
TRBV5-6 | CASSLNSKRGRSGEQYF
TRBV28 | CASSRGSYGYTF
TRBV28 | CASAGGYEQYF
TRBV3-1/TRBV3-2 | CASSQGLKTSGELFF
TRBV29-1 | CSVLAGLSTDTQYF
TRBV10-3 | CAISVGVYNEQFF
TRBV6-2/TRBV6-3 | CASSLRWAPDPTDTQYF
TRBV18 | CASSPSAEDQPQHF
TRBV25-1 | CASRFGQGDTEAFF
TRBV6-5 | CASTTTHSPNQPQHF
TRBV5-1 | CASSLQGEFEKLFF
TRBV3-1/TRBV3-2 | CASSQAEPSGRAADTQYF
TRBV19 | CASKEAYPAGEQFF
TRBV3-1/TRBV3-2 | CASSQPGEAGELFF
TRBV19 | CASSIDGRYGYTF
TRBV27 | CASSPNRDQPQHF
TRBV12-3/TRBV12-4 | CASRRGRNTIYF
TRBV4-1 | CASSQGFFRRDSGNTIYF
TRBV6-5 | CASSYSQKSNSPLHF
TRBV18 | CASSPGTAGNTIYF
TRBV9 | CASSVQARDTQYF
TRBV9 | CASSVGPIAGAYNEQFF
TRBV5-6 | CASSPPRRGGGYTF
TRBV7-9 | CASSPGTGMNTEAFF
TRBV12-5 | CASGLGRPNEQFF
TRBV18 | CASSPPGTSHQYF
TRBV3-1/TRBV3-2 | CASSRRTSGELFF
TRBV11-1 | CASSQQGPAGEAFF
TRBV7-9 | CASSGRRGTEAFF
TRBV18 | CASSPQTGGFTEAFF
TRBV27 | CASSLVQAYNSPLHF
TRBV5-4 | CASRLTLNTEAFF
TRBV24-1 | CATSDLLSKQGAVNTEAFF
TRBV3-1/TRBV3-2 | CASSQDVYQETQYF
TRBV4-1 | CASSQEFRQGAFHF
TRBV10-2 | CASSDGTGLSSGNTIYF
TRBV12-5 | CASGLAGAYNEQFF
TRBV5-1 | CASSLGDRNTGELFF
TRBV9 | CASSPLTGTGGLFSGNTIYF
TRBV28 | CASSQGASGRPYEQYF
TRBV10-3 | CAIKGGPEGTGELFF
TRBV19 | CASSIGTQGVYEQYF
TRBV28 | CASSLTGNTEAFF
TRBV5-8 | CASSHTGLGNQPQHF
TRBV10-3 | CAISESFSDTQYF
TRBV6-5 | CASRTRGQLNTEAFF
TRBV7-3 | CASSLTSSRGTGELFF
TRBV5-4 | CASTQGTLPVHGYTF
TRBV3-1/TRBV3-2 | CASSQAARNEQFF
TRBV5-4 | CASGHNRGTLEAFF
TRBV7-7 | CATRKVSKSGDNEQFF